These T cell receptor beta chains were read from a single sample in a study. TCRdb re-analysed the 5' RACE reads in MiXCR, keeping a single row per CDR3 protein. This sample has about 10,000 distinct CDR3 sequences, with about 51% found just once. The sample taken for sequencing was tumor-infiltrating naive CD4+ T cells sorted from the breast tumor. The receptors originated from a female donor with breast cancer. Both conserved end residues are part of each CDR3. D genes are given only for firm matches. Clone size appears in some rows only: once, few, many, or a class for an expanded clone.

CDR3 length	D gene	clone size	J gene	V gene	CDR3 DNA	CDR3 protein
15	.	few	TRBJ2-7	TRBV18	TGTGCCAGCTCACCACCGGGGGGAGGCTCCTACGAGCAGTACTTC	CASSPPGGGSYEQYF
13	.	.	TRBJ2-1	TRBV7-9	TGTGCCAGCAGCCTAGAGTCTGCCAATGAGCAGTTCTTC	CASSLESANEQFF
17	TRBD1	.	TRBJ1-1	TRBV6-6	TGTGCCGGCAGGGACAGAGATTCGGGCTACTGGGACACTGAAGCTTTCTTT	CAGRDRDSGYWDTEAFF
14	TRBD2	.	TRBJ2-2	TRBV30	TGTGCCTCGTCCGGGACTAGACACACCGGGGAGCTGTTTTTT	CASSGTRHTGELFF
14	TRBD1	.	TRBJ1-2	TRBV18	TGTGCCAGCTCACTCGGGACAGGGGACTATGGCTACACCTTC	CASSLGTGDYGYTF
14	.	.	TRBJ1-5	TRBV20-1	TGCAGTGCCACAACTGGAGTTGGCAATCAGCCCCAGCATTTT	CSATTGVGNQPQHF
15	TRBD1	.	TRBJ2-1	TRBV5-1	TGCGCCAGCCATGAGACAGGGGGGACGTACAATGAGCAGTTCTTC	CASHETGGTYNEQFF
13	.	.	TRBJ1-1	TRBV12-3/TRBV12-4	TGTGCCAGCAGGAGGACACCAAACACTGAAGCTTTCTTT	CASRRTPNTEAFF
15	TRBD1	.	TRBJ1-6	TRBV20-1	TGCAGTGCTCAGCATGAGGACAGGGGAAGTTCACCCCTCCACTTT	CSAQHEDRGSSPLHF
13	TRBD2	.	TRBJ2-5	TRBV9	TGTGCCAGCAGCGAGCGGGGCCGTGAGACCCAGTACTTC	CASSERGRETQYF